A selection of T cell receptor beta chains follows, all from one sample in a study of tumor and adjacent non-tumor tissue in lung cancer. One entry per CDR3 protein results from TCRdb running MiXCR on the multiplex PCR reads. The repertoire holds 60,000 to 90,000 distinct CDR3 sequences, with around 65% as singletons. The specimen sequenced was distant non-tumor lung tissue. The receptors shown here come from a woman in her forties or fifties with non-small cell lung cancer. CDR3s include the opening cysteine and the closing phenylalanine or tryptophan. The D gene is left open where the match is weak. Clone size is shown for a subset of rows, as once, few, many or a class of expanded clone.

>13|.|TRBJ2-1|TRBV13|many
CASSLEGFAEQFF
TGTGCCAGCAGCTTAGAGGGGTTCGCTGAGCAGTTCTTC
>12|.|TRBJ2-1|TRBV6-6|.
CASRTWDNEQFF
TGTGCCAGCAGGACATGGGACAATGAGCAGTTCTTC
>10|.|TRBJ1-2|TRBV29-1|.
CSVETWGYTF
TGCAGCGTTGAAACATGGGGTTACACCTTC
>15|.|TRBJ2-1|TRBV11-2|.
CASRIDPSRGGEQFF
TGTGCCAGCAGGATAGATCCCAGCAGGGGCGGTGAGCAGTTCTTC
>14|.|TRBJ1-1|TRBV12-3/TRBV12-4|once
CASSFSGTCFEAFF
TGTGCCAGCAGCTTCTCCGGGACATGTTTTGAAGCTTTCTTT
>15|TRBD2|TRBJ2-7|TRBV12-3/TRBV12-4|once
CASRLGTSFPYKQYF
TGTGCCAGCAGGCTTGGGACTAGCTTTCCCTACAAGCAGTATTTC
>15|.|TRBJ2-5|TRBV4-1|few
CASSQDWDMGETQYF
TGCGCCAGCAGCCAGGATTGGGACATGGGAGAGACCCAGTACTTC
>14|TRBD2|TRBJ2-5|TRBV29-1|.
CSIVREASQETQYF
TGCAGCATTGTGCGGGAGGCGTCCCAAGAGACCCAGTACTTC
>14|.|TRBJ2-1|TRBV20-1|.
CSASGPSDNNEQFF
TGCAGTGCTAGTGGACCTAGCGATAACAATGAGCAGTTCTTC
>15|.|TRBJ2-2|TRBV11-2|.
CTSSFRLDFARELFF
TGTACCAGCAGCTTTCGTCTGGATTTTGCCAGGGAGCTGTTTTTT
>15|TRBD2|TRBJ2-7|TRBV11-1|.
CASSVGLAASYKQYF
TGTGCCAGCAGCGTCGGACTAGCGGCCTCCTACAAGCAGTATTTC
>14|.|TRBJ2-1|TRBV12-3/TRBV12-4|.
CASSFDVGGNEQFF
TGTGCCAGCAGTTTTGATGTCGGGGGCAATGAGCAGTTCTTC
>16|.|TRBJ2-3|TRBV11-2|.
CASSMNPGPPPATQYF
TGTGCCAGCAGCATGAATCCTGGCCCGCCTCCAGCTACGCAGTATTTT
>12|.|TRBJ2-3|TRBV5-1|.
CTSSTMEDTQYF
TGCACCAGCAGCACGATGGAAGATACGCAGTATTTT
>15|TRBD1|TRBJ2-4|TRBV10-3|many
CATGTGSALGNIQYF
TGTGCCACCGGGACAGGTTCCGCCCTTGGGAACATTCAGTACTTC
>13|.|TRBJ2-5|TRBV20-1|many
CSARRLAQETQYF
TGCAGTGCTAGACGTCTAGCTCAGGAGACCCAGTACTTC
>14|TRBD2|TRBJ2-1|TRBV11-1|few
CASTLAEVGKEQFF
TGTGCCAGCACACTAGCGGAAGTAGGGAAAGAGCAGTTCTTC
>13|.|TRBJ1-1|TRBV20-1|.
CSATSGRGTEAFF
TGCAGTGCTACATCAGGGAGGGGCACTGAAGCTTTCTTT
>12|.|TRBJ2-3|TRBV28|few
CASSLDSDTQYF
TGTGCCAGCAGTTTAGATTCGGATACGCAGTATTTT
>16|TRBD2|TRBJ2-2|TRBV28|once
CARSSSRLAGTGELFF
TGTGCCCGCAGTTCCTCCCGTCTAGCGGGCACCGGGGAGCTGTTTTTT
>15|.|TRBJ2-7|TRBV4-1|many
CASSQEGVGRGRQYF
TGCGCCAGCAGCCAAGAAGGAGTAGGGCGGGGTAGGCAGTACTTC
>16|TRBD2|TRBJ2-2|TRBV11-2|.
CASNSVTGGRVGELFF
TGCGCCAGCAACTCAGTGACTGGCGGGAGGGTCGGGGAGCTGTTTTTT
>14|.|TRBJ2-3|TRBV11-1|.
CARSLATGTDTQYF
TGTGCCCGTAGCCTAGCGACCGGGACAGATACGCAGTATTTC
>17|.|TRBJ2-5|TRBV4-1|many
CASSQDPTSRGTGTQYF
TGCGCCAGCAGCCAAGATCCCACTAGCCGGGGGACCGGGACCCAGTACTTC